This TCR beta chain was found in a study of T cells in Graves' hyperthyroidism and ophthalmopathy. Amplification targeted TCR beta CDR3 regions from RNA transcripts. First-round RT-PCR with HTBI primers amplified the TCR CDR3 region. In TCRdb, the multiplex PCR reads were re-called with MiXCR into one record per CDR3 protein. The sample has around 350,000 distinct CDR3 sequences, 20% to 25% seen once. This CDR3 has 15 amino acids. Germline V gene lookup returns CDR1 GTSNPN and CDR2 SVGIG (reference sequence). Trimming removed 0 bases from V and 0 bases from J; junction bases left unmatched: 3. Input material: blood. The chain links TRBV30 to TRBJ2-3; 7 positions match TRBD2. The clonotype was recovered from a man aged 45 to 65 with Graves' hyperthyroidism. CDR3 sequence: CAWSVQAGSTDTQYF. The CDR3 DNA is TGTGCCTGGAGTGTACAAGCGGGAAGCACAGATACGCAGTATTTT.